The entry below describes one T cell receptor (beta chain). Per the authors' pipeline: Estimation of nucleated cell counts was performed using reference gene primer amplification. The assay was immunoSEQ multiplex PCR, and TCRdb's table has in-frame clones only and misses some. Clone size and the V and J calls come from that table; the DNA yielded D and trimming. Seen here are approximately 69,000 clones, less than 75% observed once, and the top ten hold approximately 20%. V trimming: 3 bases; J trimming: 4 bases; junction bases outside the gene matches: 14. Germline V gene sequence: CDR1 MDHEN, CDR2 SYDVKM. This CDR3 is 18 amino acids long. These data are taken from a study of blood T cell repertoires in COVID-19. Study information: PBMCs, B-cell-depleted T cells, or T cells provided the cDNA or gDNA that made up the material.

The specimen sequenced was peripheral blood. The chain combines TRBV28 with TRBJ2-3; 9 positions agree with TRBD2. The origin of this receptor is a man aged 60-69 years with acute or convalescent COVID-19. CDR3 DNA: TGTGCCAGCAGTTTTCGGGGCGGGAGGGCTTCAGGTGCAGATACGCAGTATTTT. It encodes CASSFRGGRASGADTQYF.